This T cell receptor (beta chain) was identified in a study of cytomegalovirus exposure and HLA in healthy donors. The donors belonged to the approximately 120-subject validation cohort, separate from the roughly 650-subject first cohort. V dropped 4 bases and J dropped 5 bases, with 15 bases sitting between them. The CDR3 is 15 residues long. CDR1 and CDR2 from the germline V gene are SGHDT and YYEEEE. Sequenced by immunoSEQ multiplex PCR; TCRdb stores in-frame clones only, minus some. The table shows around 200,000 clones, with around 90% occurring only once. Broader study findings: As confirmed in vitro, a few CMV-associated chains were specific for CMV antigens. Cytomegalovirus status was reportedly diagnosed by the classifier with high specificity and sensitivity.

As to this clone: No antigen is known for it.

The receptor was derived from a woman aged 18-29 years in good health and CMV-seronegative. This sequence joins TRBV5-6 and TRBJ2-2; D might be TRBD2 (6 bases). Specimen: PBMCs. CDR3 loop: CASSPEGLETGELFF. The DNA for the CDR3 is TGTGCCAGCAGCCCGGAGGGCCTAGAGACCGGGGAGCTGTTTTTT.